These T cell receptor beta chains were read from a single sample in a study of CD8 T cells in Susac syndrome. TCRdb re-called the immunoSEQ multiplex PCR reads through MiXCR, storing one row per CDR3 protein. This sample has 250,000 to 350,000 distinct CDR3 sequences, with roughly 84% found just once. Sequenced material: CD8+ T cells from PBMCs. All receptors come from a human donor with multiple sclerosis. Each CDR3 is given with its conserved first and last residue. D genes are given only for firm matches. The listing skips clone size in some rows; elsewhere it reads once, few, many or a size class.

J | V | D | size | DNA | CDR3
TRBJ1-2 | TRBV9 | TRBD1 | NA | TGTGCCAGCAGCGACCCCACCGACAGGGAGTATGGCTACACCTTC | CASSDPTDREYGYTF
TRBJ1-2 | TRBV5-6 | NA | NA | TGTGCCAGCAGCTTGGGTTCCTCGGCCTATGGCTACACCTTC | CASSLGSSAYGYTF
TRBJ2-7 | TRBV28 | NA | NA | TGTGCCAGCAGTAACTCGATCGACGGGCTAGTCTACGAGCAGTACTTC | CASSNSIDGLVYEQYF
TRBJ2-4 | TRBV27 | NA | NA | TGTGCCAGCAGTTTCGGGTGGGGGAACATTCAGTACTTC | CASSFGWGNIQYF
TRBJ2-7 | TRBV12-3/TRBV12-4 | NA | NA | TGTGCCAGCAGTTTTCCAGCGAATACTTACGAGCAGTACTTC | CASSFPANTYEQYF
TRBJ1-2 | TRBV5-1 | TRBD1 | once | TGCGCCAGCAGCTTGGCTCGGGACAGAATCTATGGCTACACCTTC | CASSLARDRIYGYTF
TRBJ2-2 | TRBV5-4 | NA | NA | TGTGCCAGCAGGAAAACCGGGACAAGAGTCGGGGAGCTGTTTTTT | CASRKTGTRVGELFF
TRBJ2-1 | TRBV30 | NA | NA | TGTGCCTGGGGAATAGCGGCAAGCTCCTACAATGAGCAGTTCTTC | CAWGIAASSYNEQFF
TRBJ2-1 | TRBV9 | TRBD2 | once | TGTGCCAGCAGCGTAGGGGCTAGCGGGGCTCACAATGAGCAGTTCTTC | CASSVGASGAHNEQFF
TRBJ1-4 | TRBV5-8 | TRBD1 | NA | TGTGCCAGCAGGGACAGGGAGAATGAAAAACTGTTTTTT | CASRDRENEKLFF
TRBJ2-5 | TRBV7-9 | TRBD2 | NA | TGTGCCAGCAGCTTAGGCGCTAGCGGCCAAGAGACCCAGTACTTC | CASSLGASGQETQYF
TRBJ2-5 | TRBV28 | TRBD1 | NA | TGTGCCAGCAGTTTATCAGGGGGCGAAGAGACCCAGTACTTC | CASSLSGGEETQYF
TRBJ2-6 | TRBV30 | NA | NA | TGTGCCTGGAAACAGGGAGCTAACTCTGGGGCCAACGTCCTGACTTTC | CAWKQGANSGANVLTF
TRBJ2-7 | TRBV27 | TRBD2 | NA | TGTGCCAGCAGTTTTATAAACCCCCCTTCAGCGGGAGTGTGGTACGAGCAGTACTTC | CASSFINPPSAGVWYEQYF
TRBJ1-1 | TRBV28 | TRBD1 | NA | TGTGCCAGCAGCCAGAGACAGGGAGGCCCAGTTGCTTTCTTT | CASSQRQGGPVAFF
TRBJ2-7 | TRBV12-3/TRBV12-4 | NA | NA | TGTGCCAGCCGGACTTACCCACAACCATTCTACGAGCAGTACTTC | CASRTYPQPFYEQYF
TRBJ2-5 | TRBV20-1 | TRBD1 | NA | TGCAGTGCTAGTGACAGGGACCAGTACCAAGAGACCCAGTACTTC | CSASDRDQYQETQYF
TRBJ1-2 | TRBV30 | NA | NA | TGTGCCTGGAGTGGGCAACAGGGTCCCTATGGCTACACCTTC | CAWSGQQGPYGYTF
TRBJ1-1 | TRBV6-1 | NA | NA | TGTGCCAGCAGGACGTGGGGGGGCAAAGAGAACACTGAAGCTTTCTTT | CASRTWGGKENTEAFF
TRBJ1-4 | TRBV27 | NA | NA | TGTGCCAGCAGTTTCCACTACCGAGGGGATTTCGAAAAACTGTTTTTT | CASSFHYRGDFEKLFF
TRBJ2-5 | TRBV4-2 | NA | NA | TGTGCCAGCAGCCAAGATCTGGGTCTAGGAGAGACCCAGTACTTC | CASSQDLGLGETQYF
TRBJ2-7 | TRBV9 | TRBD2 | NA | TGTGCCAGCAGCGCCGGGACTAGCGGGGACGAGCAGTACTTC | CASSAGTSGDEQYF
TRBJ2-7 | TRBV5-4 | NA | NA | TGTGCCAGCAGCCCCGACGGGGGACGCCAACTACGTGTCTACGAGCAGTACTTC | CASSPDGGRQLRVYEQYF
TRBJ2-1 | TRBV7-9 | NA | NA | TGTGCCAGCAGCTTAGGACAGGATACTTACAATGAGCAGTTCTTC | CASSLGQDTYNEQFF
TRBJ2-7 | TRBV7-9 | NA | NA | TGTGCCAGCACCGGGGGTGGGGAGGACTCCTACGAGCAGTACTTC | CASTGGGEDSYEQYF
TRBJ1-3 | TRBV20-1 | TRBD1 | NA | TGCAGTGTCCGGTCGCCCGGACAGGGACGTCCTGGAAACACCATATATTTT | CSVRSPGQGRPGNTIYF
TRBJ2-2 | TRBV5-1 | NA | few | TGCGCCAGCAGGCCTTTTTGGTCCGGGGAGCTGTTTTTT | CASRPFWSGELFF
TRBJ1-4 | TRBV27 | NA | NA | TGTGCCAGCGGGGCCTTTAGCACTAATGAAAAACTGTTTTTT | CASGAFSTNEKLFF
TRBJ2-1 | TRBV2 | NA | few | TGTGCCAGCAGGTGGGAGAATGAGCAGTTCTTC | CASRWENEQFF
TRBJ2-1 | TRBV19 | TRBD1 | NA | TGTGCCAGTAAAAAAACGGGACAGGGCGTGGGTGAGCAGTTCTTC | CASKKTGQGVGEQFF
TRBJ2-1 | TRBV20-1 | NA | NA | TGCAGTGCTAGAGCAGGGTCTCTCAAGAGGGATGAGCAGTTCTTC | CSARAGSLKRDEQFF
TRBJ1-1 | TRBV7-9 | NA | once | TGTGCCAGCAGCTTATACCGGTCCCGGGACACTGAAGCTTTCTTT | CASSLYRSRDTEAFF
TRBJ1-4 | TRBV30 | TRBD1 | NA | TGTGCCTGGGACCCGACAGGGGGCCCTAATGAAAAACTGTTTTTT | CAWDPTGGPNEKLFF
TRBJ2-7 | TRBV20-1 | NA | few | TGCAGTGCTAGAGGGGGTAAGGCGATCTCCTACGAGCAGTACTTC | CSARGGKAISYEQYF
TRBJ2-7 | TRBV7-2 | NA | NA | TGTGCCAGCAGCTTTCTTGGGCCTGCCTACGAGCAGTACTTC | CASSFLGPAYEQYF
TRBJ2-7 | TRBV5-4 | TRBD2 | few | TGTGCCAGCAGCTTGAAGCGGGAGACTCCCTACGAGCAGTACTTC | CASSLKRETPYEQYF
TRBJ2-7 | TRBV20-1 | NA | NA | TGCAGTGCTGCACCCCCCGGCCCCTACGAGCAGTACTTC | CSAAPPGPYEQYF
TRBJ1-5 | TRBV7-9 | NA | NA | TGTGCCAGCAGCTTAGGGCTGGGGCTACAGCCCCAGCATTTT | CASSLGLGLQPQHF
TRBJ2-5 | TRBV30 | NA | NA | TGTGCCTGGAACGGGGATGGAGAGACCCAGTACTTC | CAWNGDGETQYF
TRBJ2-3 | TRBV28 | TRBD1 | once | TGTGCCACCCTCCCGACAGGGTGGGGAGATACGCAGTATTTT | CATLPTGWGDTQYF
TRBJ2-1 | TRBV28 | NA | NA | TGTGCCAGCAGCGTTCCGGATCGGCTCAATGAGCAGTTCTTC | CASSVPDRLNEQFF
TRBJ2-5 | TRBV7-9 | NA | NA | TGTGCCAGCAGCTTAGAAGGGTTGCCCCAGTACTTC | CASSLEGLPQYF
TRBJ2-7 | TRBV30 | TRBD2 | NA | TGTGCCTGGAGAATAGCGGGCCACCCCTACGAGCAGTACTTC | CAWRIAGHPYEQYF
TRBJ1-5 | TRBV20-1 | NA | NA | TGCAGTGCTAGAGACCCCGGGACGGTCGTAGGTCAGCCCCAGCATTTT | CSARDPGTVVGQPQHF
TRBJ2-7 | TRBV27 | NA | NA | TGTGCCAGCAGTTCGACCACAGGGATGGCGCAGTACTTC | CASSSTTGMAQYF
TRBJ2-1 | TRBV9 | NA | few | TGTGCCAGCAGCGTAGAGGGAGGGGGCTCCTACAATGAGCAGTTCTTC | CASSVEGGGSYNEQFF
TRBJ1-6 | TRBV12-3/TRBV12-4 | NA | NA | TGTGCCAGCACCTTGTCGGATAGCTCCTATAATTCACCCCTCCACTTT | CASTLSDSSYNSPLHF
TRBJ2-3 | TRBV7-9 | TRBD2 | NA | TGTGCCAGCAGCTCTCCAGCGGGAGGGTCTAGCACAGATACGCAGTATTTT | CASSSPAGGSSTDTQYF
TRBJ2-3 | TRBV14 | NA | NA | TGTGCCAGCAGCGATATGGACCGGCCCGATACGCAGTATTTT | CASSDMDRPDTQYF
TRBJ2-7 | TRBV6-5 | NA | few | TGTGCCAGCAGTTACCCGGGACCCGAGCAGTACTTC | CASSYPGPEQYF
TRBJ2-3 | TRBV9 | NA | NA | TGTGCCAGCAGCGTAGAACAGATTAGCACAGATACGCAGTATTTT | CASSVEQISTDTQYF
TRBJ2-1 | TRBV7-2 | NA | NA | TGTGCCAGCAGCTTAACAGGAGCGGGCTGGCCCTTCTACAATGAGCAGTTCTTC | CASSLTGAGWPFYNEQFF
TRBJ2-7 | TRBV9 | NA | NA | TGTGCCAGCAGCGTAGCGGAGGGGGTCTACGAGCAGTACTTC | CASSVAEGVYEQYF
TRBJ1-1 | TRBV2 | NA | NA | TGTGCCAGCAACTCCCGGGTCTCGAGGACTGAAGCTTTCTTT | CASNSRVSRTEAFF
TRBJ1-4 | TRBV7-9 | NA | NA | TGTGCCAGCAGCTTAGCGGGCAGTGGGAATGAAAAACTGTTTTTT | CASSLAGSGNEKLFF
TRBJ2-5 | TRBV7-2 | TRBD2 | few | TGTGCCAGCAGCCAACTACTAGCGGGACTGCCCGTAGAGACCCAGTACTTC | CASSQLLAGLPVETQYF
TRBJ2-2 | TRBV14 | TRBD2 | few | TGTGCCAGCAGCCACGAACCCGGACTAGCGTTTAACACCGGGGAGCTGTTTTTT | CASSHEPGLAFNTGELFF